This paragraph covers one T cell receptor (beta chain) sequence. The authors sequenced patients whose flow cytometry had shown CD8+CD57+ cell expansion. Severe acquired aplastic anemia was present in all patients. No patient had been given any therapy when blood was sampled. The data stem from a study of CD8+CD57+ T cells in acquired aplastic anemia. The CDR3 is 14 residues long. The ends lost 5 bases at V and 6 bases at J; junction bases unmatched: 8. Germline V lookup: CDR1 MNHEY, CDR2 SMNVEV (reference sequence). The template used for profiling TCR beta VDJ and CDR3 was genomic DNA. TCRdb reprocessed the reads via MiXCR and lists one record per CDR3 protein. Of just over 150,000 distinct CDR3 sequences listed, about 48% are singletons.

The genes are TRBV27 and TRBJ2-7; 9 nucleotides line up with TRBD1. This sequence originates from a human donor with aplastic anemia. The specimen was sorted CD4+, CD8+, or CD8+CD57+ T cells (not recorded which) from PBMCs. CDR3 DNA sequence: TGTGCCAGCAGTCCTAGGACAGGGGAGGCCGAGCAGTACTTC. Its protein product is CASSPRTGEAEQYF.